The T cell receptor (beta chain) under discussion was sequenced for a study of lymphopenia after photon versus proton radiotherapy. Clones were sequenced by immunoSEQ multiplex PCR, and TCRdb holds only the in-frame ones, with some missing. The data contain 65,000 or so clones, 87% of them singletons. The germline gives CDR1 MGHRA, CDR2 YSYEKL. The CDR3 is made up of 15 amino acids. Trimming removed 1 base at V and 6 bases at J, with 15 bases between. This clone was found a few times. The chain links TRBV4-1 to TRBJ1-2; D perhaps matches TRBD1 (5 bases). The specimen comprised peripheral blood, sampled from a patient treated with proton-based radiotherapy. The receptor's source is an elderly man with esophageal cancer. The CDR3 nucleotides read TGCGCCAGCAGCCAAGTCCTCCCAGGGCGAGATGGCTACACCTTC. Its protein product is CASSQVLPGRDGYTF.